Each of the 32 T cell receptor beta chains below was sequenced from the same sample in a study of shared clonotypes between healthy human individuals. Generated by immunoSEQ multiplex PCR, the TCRdb table keeps only in-frame clones and is missing some. The table includes about 2 million clones, around 96% detected once. CD8 cells classed as naive were CD45RO-negative and positively selected for CCR7, excluding terminally differentiated effector memory CD45RA+ cells. Sample: naive CD8+ T cells sorted from blood. These receptors all come from a man aged 18 to 29 in good health.

J is TRBJ1-5 and V is TRBV10-2; D unclear. CDR1 and CDR2 from the germline V gene are WSHSY and SAAADI. The CDR3 has 17 residues. V was clipped by 2 bases and J by 5 bases, with 19 bases between them. CDR3 loop: CASSEGENGHLDQPQHF. DNA of the CDR3: TGCGCCAGCAGTGAGGGAGAGAACGGGCACCTGGATCAGCCCCAGCATTTT.

V is TRBV6-1 and J is TRBJ1-6; 11 bases line up with TRBD1. Germline trimming cut 3 bases from V and 7 bases from J; bases unmatched to any gene: 8. Germline V CDR1 and CDR2: MNHNS, SASEGT. This CDR3 has 17 residues. This chain's CDR3 is CASSEEGQGARNSPLHF. In DNA, the CDR3 is TGTGCCAGCAGTGAGGAAGGACAGGGGGCGAGAAATTCACCCCTCCACTTT.

The J gene is TRBJ1-1, the V gene TRBV7-9; no firm D call. Germline CDR1 SEHNR, CDR2 FQNEAQ (reference sequence). Trimming stripped 5 bases from V and 8 bases from J, with 12 bases between. The CDR3 length is 12 residues. The CDR3 loop is CASSPLGSEAFF. The CDR3 DNA follows: TGTGCCAGCAGCCCTCTGGGGTCCGAAGCTTTCTTT.

The rearrangement joins TRBV19 to TRBJ2-7, with TRBD1 matching over 8 bases. This CDR3 is built from 17 residues. Germline V gives CDR1 LNHDA, CDR2 SQIVND (reference sequence). With V trimmed by 5 bases and J by 4 bases, 16 bases remained unmatched. For the CDR3, the DNA is TGTGCCAGTAGTCTCGACGACAGGGGTTATCTCGTTTACGAGCAGTACTTC. Its protein product is CASSLDDRGYLVYEQYF.

Comment on this clone: Other nucleotide sequences from this sample produce the same CDR3. This chain joins TRBV13 and TRBJ1-1; no clear D gene. The CDR3 is 13 residues long. Germline V gives CDR1 PRHDT, CDR2 FYEKMQ (reference sequence). V was shortened by 3 bases and J by 3 bases, with 8 bases between the two germline ends. The CDR3 DNA is TGTGCCAGCAGCTTGGGGAGGTACACTGAAGCTTTCTTT. This gives the protein CASSLGRYTEAFF.

For this clone: A much more abundant neighbour one base away suggests this may be a read error. Other nucleotide sequences from this sample produce the same CDR3. The chain recombines TRBV9 with TRBJ1-1; weak D call: TRBD1 (6 bases). V lost 4 bases and J lost 4, with 11 bases in between. Germline assignment: CDR1 SGDLS and CDR2 YYNGEE. The CDR3 length is 13 residues. CDR3: CASSLGGSTEAFF. The CDR3 coding sequence is TGTGCCAGCAGCTTAGGGGGGAGCACTGAAGCTTTCTTT.

This chain connects TRBV9 to TRBJ2-1; TRBD1 matches 9 bases. Trimming cost V 0 bases and J 7 bases; bases outside gene matches: 8. There are 16 residues in the CDR3. CDR1 is SGDLS and CDR2 is YYNGEE in the germline V gene. The CDR3 protein is CASSVEDRGWYNEQFF. The CDR3 DNA follows: TGTGCCAGCAGCGTAGAAGACAGGGGGTGGTATAATGAGCAGTTCTTC. Full variable domain (rest looked up from reference TRBV9 and TRBJ2-1): DSGVTQTPKHLITATGQRVTLRCSPRSGDLSVYWYQQSLDQGLQFLIQYYNGEERAKGNILERFSAQQFPDLHSELNLSSLELGDSALYFCASSVEDRGWYNEQFFGPGTRLTVL.

The rearrangement links TRBV21-1 to TRBJ2-7; whether TRBD1, the table's D call, matches the DNA was not checked. TRBV21-1 is reported as a pseudogene. There are 16 residues in the CDR3. CDR3 nucleotide sequence: TGTGCCATCAACGGCGCGGGGGACAGGGACACCTACGAGCAGTACTTC. The encoded protein is CAINGAGDRDTYEQYF.

The chain couples TRBV4-1 to TRBJ2-1; 16 bases are a match to TRBD2. Germline loops: CDR1 MGHRA, CDR2 YSYEKL. V lost 4 bases, J lost 10 bases, and 4 bases stayed unmatched. The CDR3 runs to 15 residues. This CDR3 reads CASSRGTSGGDEQFF. The CDR3 bases are TGCGCCAGCAGCCGCGGGACTAGCGGGGGGGACGAGCAGTTCTTC.

The chain uses TRBV5-4 and TRBJ1-1, with a possible D match to TRBD1 (6 bases). The length of the CDR3 is 15 residues. Trimming pared 4 bases from V and 0 bases from J, leaving 13 bases between. Per the germline V gene, CDR1 is SGHNT and CDR2 is YYREEE (reference sequence). CDR3: CASSGWTEMNTEAFF. CDR3 sequence (DNA): TGTGCCAGCAGCGGGTGGACAGAGATGAACACTGAAGCTTTCTTT.

A few counts support this clone. The chain uses TRBV10-3 and TRBJ1-4; D uncertain. The germline V gene encodes CDR1 ENHRY and CDR2 SYGVKD. Trimming stripped 11 bases from V and 2 bases from J, with 6 bases between. The CDR3 loop spans 11 amino acids. The CDR3 sequence is CAADTNEKLFF. The CDR3 DNA follows: TGTGCCGCGGACACTAATGAAAAACTGTTTTTT.

The chain links TRBV4-1 to TRBJ2-1; 15 bases are a match to TRBD2. The CDR3 has 16 amino acids. The trim removed 8 bases at V and 8 bases at J, leaving 10 bases unmatched. CDR1 is MGHRA and CDR2 is YSYEKL in the germline V gene. The CDR3 is CASQLTGLAGGDEQFF. For the CDR3, the DNA is TGCGCCAGCCAGCTTACGGGACTAGCGGGAGGAGATGAGCAGTTCTTC.

This chain uses TRBV4-2 with TRBJ2-7; 9 bases match TRBD1. This CDR3 has 14 residues. The junction had 2 bases not matched to a gene; V was cut back by 2 bases and J by 3 bases. Germline loops: CDR1 LGHNA, CDR2 YNFKEQ. The CDR3 reads CASSQRTGDYEQYF. CDR3 coding DNA: TGTGCCAGCAGCCAAAGGACAGGGGACTACGAGCAGTACTTC.

The J gene is TRBJ1-6, the V gene TRBV4-1, with 7 bases aligning to TRBD1. There are 15 residues in the CDR3. Germline CDR1 is MGHRA and CDR2 is YSYEKL. V shed 3 bases, J shed 9 bases, and the junction held 8 bases outside the gene matches. DNA for the CDR3: TGCGCCAGCAGCCAGTGGGACAGTACTATTTCACCCCTCCACTTT. Its protein is CASSQWDSTISPLHF.

The J gene is TRBJ1-1, the V gene TRBV30; no definite D call. Germline lookup yields CDR1 GTSNPN and CDR2 SVGIG (reference sequence). The CDR3 is 11 residues long. Trimming stripped 8 bases from V and 4 bases from J, with 11 bases between. The CDR3 loop is CARLGGTEAFF. The CDR3 region has the DNA TGTGCCCGGCTAGGCGGCACTGAAGCTTTCTTT. The variable domain in full, completed from reference TRBV30 and TRBJ1-1, reads SQTIHQWPATLVQPVGSPLSLECTVEGTSNPNLYWYRQAAGRGLQLLFYSVGIGQISSEVPQNLSASRPQDRQFILSSKKLLLSDSGFYLCARLGGTEAFFGQGTRLTVV.

The V gene is TRBV9, the J gene TRBJ2-1; TRBD2 might be the D (6 bases). CDR1 and CDR2 from the germline V gene are SGDLS and YYNGEE. Trimming left V 3 bases short and J 0 bases short, with 10 bases between. This CDR3 is built from 15 residues. The CDR3 DNA follows: TGTGCCAGCAGCGACGGTAGCGGCTCCTACAATGAGCAGTTCTTC. It yields the protein CASSDGSGSYNEQFF.

V is TRBV15 and J is TRBJ1-5; no clear D. The CDR3 loop spans 14 amino acids. V dropped 3 bases and J dropped 1 base, with 7 bases sitting between them. Germline V lookup: CDR1 LNHNV, CDR2 YYDKDF (reference sequence). CDR3: CATSRVGSNQPQHF. The CDR3 DNA follows: TGTGCCACCAGCAGGGTGGGGAGCAATCAGCCCCAGCATTTT. Full variable domain (remainder filled in from reference TRBV15 and TRBJ1-5): DAMVIQNPRYQVTQFGKPVTLSCSQTLNHNVMYWYQQKSSQAPKLLFHYYDKDFNNEADTPDNFQSRRPNTSFCFLDIRSPGLGDTAMYLCATSRVGSNQPQHFGDGTRLSIL.

The chain couples TRBV7-8 to TRBJ2-7, with a possible D match to TRBD1 (6 bases). Germline CDR1 is SGHVS and CDR2 is FQNEAQ. Trimming shortened V by 1 base and J by 7 bases, and 14 bases separated the two germline ends. The CDR3 contains 14 residues. CDR3 residues: CASSLVGTGQEQYF. In DNA, the CDR3 is TGTGCCAGCAGCTTAGTGGGTACAGGGCAAGAGCAGTACTTC.

This chain links TRBV11-2 with TRBJ2-1; TRBD2 aligns across 7 bases. The CDR3 extends over 15 amino acids. V was pared by 6 bases and J by 6 bases, with 11 bases of the junction left unmatched. Germline V gene data show CDR1 as SGHAT and CDR2 as FQNNGV. The CDR3: CASSSVWEGFNEQFF. The CDR3 DNA follows: TGTGCCAGCAGTTCGGTGTGGGAGGGGTTCAATGAGCAGTTCTTC.

This sequence joins TRBV2 and TRBJ2-3; 8 bases agree with TRBD2. This CDR3 region has 15 residues. Germline V gene sequence: CDR1 SNHLY, CDR2 FYNNEI. The J segment lost 0 bases and the V segment lost 7 bases, leaving 6 bases of the junction unmatched. CDR3 sequence reads: CASKQLADSTDTQYF. Here the CDR3 DNA reads TGTGCCAGCAAGCAACTAGCGGATAGCACAGATACGCAGTATTTT.

This chain uses TRBV23-1 with TRBJ2-3; the match to TRBD2 covers 8 bases. TRBV23-1 is known as an ORF, though its function is uncertain. The ends lost 2 bases at V and 0 bases at J; junction bases unmatched: 7. The CDR3 is 17 residues long. Here the CDR3 DNA reads TGCGCCAGCAGTCAACCAAGGACTAGCAGTAGCACAGATACGCAGTATTTT. Amino acid sequence: CASSQPRTSSSTDTQYF.

The CDR3: CASSPMGGSYEQYF. CDR3 sequence (DNA): TGTGCCAGCAGCCCCATGGGCGGCTCCTACGAGCAGTACTTC. The gene calls are TRBV5-4 and TRBJ2-7; no firm D call. The V gene lost 4 bases and the J gene lost 0 bases, with 11 bases spanning the gap. The CDR3 is 14 amino acids. Per germline, CDR1 SGHNT and CDR2 YYREEE (reference sequence).

The CDR3 sequence is CASKFGGSTDTQYF. CDR3 nucleotides: TGTGCCAGCAAATTCGGGGGGAGCACAGATACGCAGTATTTT. This rearrangement joins TRBV27 to TRBJ2-3, with 7 bases lining up with TRBD2. The CDR3 covers 14 residues. From germline, CDR1 is MNHEY and CDR2 SMNVEV (reference sequence). Trimming removed 7 bases from V and 0 bases from J; junction bases left unmatched: 4.

On this clone: Other DNA sequences in the same sample also yield this CDR3. The rearrangement joins TRBV27 to TRBJ2-7; TRBD1 might be the D (5 bases). Germline assignment: CDR1 MNHEY and CDR2 SMNVEV (reference sequence). The CDR3 length is 13 residues. V lost 4 bases and J lost 0, with 7 bases in between. The CDR3 is CASSSQASYEQYF. The CDR3 DNA reads as TGTGCCAGCAGTTCACAGGCCTCCTACGAGCAGTACTTC.

The chain joins TRBV30 to TRBJ2-3, with 7 bases matching TRBD2. The CDR3 has 16 residues. V trimming: 2 bases; J trimming: 0 bases; junction bases outside the gene matches: 8. Germline lookup yields CDR1 GTSNPN and CDR2 SVGIG (reference sequence). The CDR3 sequence is CAWSPPLRGSTDTQYF. The CDR3 bases are TGTGCCTGGAGTCCTCCCCTGCGGGGGAGCACAGATACGCAGTATTTT.

V usage is TRBV7-9 and J usage is TRBJ2-2; TRBD2 aligns across 7 bases. There are 13 residues in the CDR3. Per germline, CDR1 SEHNR and CDR2 FQNEAQ (reference sequence). V dropped 5 bases and J dropped 5; count of bases not matched to a gene: 2. CDR3 region: CASSQLATGELFF. Written as DNA, the CDR3 is TGTGCCAGCAGCCAACTAGCGACCGGGGAGCTGTTTTTT. Filled out from reference TRBV7-9 and TRBJ2-2, the complete variable domain reads DTGVSQNPRHKITKRGQNVTFRCDPISEHNRLYWYRQTLGQGPEFLTYFQNEAQLEKSRLLSDRFSAERPKGSFSTLEIQRTEQGDSAMYLCASSQLATGELFFGEGSRLTVL.

This chain joins TRBV11-2 and TRBJ1-6; D might be TRBD1 (5 bases). The germline V gene has CDR1 SGHAT and CDR2 FQNNGV. The length of the CDR3 is 17 residues. Trimming stripped 0 bases from V and 8 bases from J, with 17 bases between. The CDR3 DNA follows: TGTGCCAGCAGCTTAGATCCGGGAGAGGGACCCTATTCACCCCTCCACTTT. Translation gives CASSLDPGEGPYSPLHF.

This clone appeared once. This CDR3 reads CASSYWAGADYGYTF. As DNA, the CDR3 is TGTGCCAGCAGTTATTGGGCAGGGGCGGACTATGGCTACACCTTC. The chain combines TRBV6-6 with TRBJ1-2; tentative D call: TRBD1 (6 bases). CDR1 and CDR2 (germline): MNHNY, SVGAGI (reference sequence). Trimming took 3 bases from V and 3 from J, leaving 14 bases between them. The CDR3 is made up of 15 amino acids.

The chain is built from TRBV6-5 and TRBJ1-4; D remains unclear. V was clipped by 2 bases and J by 8 bases, with 18 bases between them. CDR1 is MNHEY, CDR2 SVGAGI, per germline. CDR3 length equals 16 residues. CDR3 loop: CASSYRIWTGGEKLFF. The CDR3 bases are TGTGCCAGCAGTTACCGGATTTGGACTGGAGGGGAAAAACTGTTTTTT.

In DNA form, the CDR3 reads TGTGCCATCAATGAACAGGGGCCGCGGGGATACAATGAGCAGTTCTTC. Encoded protein: CAINEQGPRGYNEQFF. The J gene is TRBJ2-1, the V gene TRBV10-3, with D possibly TRBD1 on 7 matching bases. Germline V CDR1 and CDR2: ENHRY, SYGVKD. The V and J ends lost 7 bases and 4 bases respectively, with 20 bases between them. This CDR3 spans 16 amino acids.

The chain couples TRBV27 to TRBJ2-2, with D possibly being TRBD2 (6 bases). Deletions cut 6 bases from V and 5 bases from J, with 16 bases between. CDR3 length: 15 amino acids. In germline, CDR1 is MNHEY, CDR2 SMNVEV (reference sequence). The CDR3 sequence: CASRRAGSGTGELFF. The CDR3 DNA sequence: TGTGCCAGCAGGCGGGCGGGGAGTGGTACCGGGGAGCTGTTTTTT.

This clone was found once. The chain combines TRBV27 with TRBJ1-3; the D gene is possibly TRBD1 (6 bases). The germline V and J ends were trimmed by 5 bases and 0 bases, with 14 bases remaining between them. Looked up from germline, CDR1 is MNHEY and CDR2 is SMNVEV (reference sequence). The CDR3 contains 16 residues. Written as DNA, the CDR3 is TGTGCCAGCAGTCCAACGAAGGGGGACTCTGGAAACACCATATATTTT. Translation: CASSPTKGDSGNTIYF.